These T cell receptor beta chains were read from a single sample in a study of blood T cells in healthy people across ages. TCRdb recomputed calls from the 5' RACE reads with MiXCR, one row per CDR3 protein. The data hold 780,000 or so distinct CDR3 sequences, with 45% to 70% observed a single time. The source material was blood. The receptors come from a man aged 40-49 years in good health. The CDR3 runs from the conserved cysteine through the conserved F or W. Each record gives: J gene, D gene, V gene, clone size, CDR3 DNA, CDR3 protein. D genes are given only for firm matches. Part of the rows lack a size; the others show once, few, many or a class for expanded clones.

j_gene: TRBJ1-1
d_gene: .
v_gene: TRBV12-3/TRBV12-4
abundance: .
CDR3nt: TGTGCCAGCAGTTACCACAGAGAAGCTTTCTTT
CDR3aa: CASSYHREAFF

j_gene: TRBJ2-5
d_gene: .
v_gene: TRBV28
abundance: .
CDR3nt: TGTGCCACGTCGGAAGGAGTCCATGAGCAGTACTTC
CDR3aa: CATSEGVHEQYF

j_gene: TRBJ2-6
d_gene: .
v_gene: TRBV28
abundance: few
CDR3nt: TGTGCCAGCAGTCAACGATCTGGGGCCAACGTCCTGACTTTC
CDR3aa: CASSQRSGANVLTF

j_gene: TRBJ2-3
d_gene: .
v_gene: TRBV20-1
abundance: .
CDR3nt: TGCAGTGCTAGAGATCCCCGCCGTCAATACGCGTATTTT
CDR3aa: CSARDPRRQYAYF

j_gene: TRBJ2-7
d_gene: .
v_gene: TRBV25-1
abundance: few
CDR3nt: TGTGCCAGCAGTGCAACAGGGCGCGAGCAGTACTTC
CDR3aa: CASSATGREQYF

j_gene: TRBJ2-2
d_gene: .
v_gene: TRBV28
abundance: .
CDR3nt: TGTGCCAGCAGTTTAGGGACAATTTCCACCGGGGAGCTGTTTTTT
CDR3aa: CASSLGTISTGELFF

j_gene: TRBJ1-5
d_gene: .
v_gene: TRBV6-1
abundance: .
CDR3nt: TGTGCCAGCAGTACGGACTACGAGCTCGGGCAGCCCCAGCATTTT
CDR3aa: CASSTDYELGQPQHF

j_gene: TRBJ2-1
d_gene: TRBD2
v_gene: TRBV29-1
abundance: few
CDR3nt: TGCAGCGCATCTCGGCTAGCGGGAGGTGTCGGTGAGCAGTTCTTC
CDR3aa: CSASRLAGGVGEQFF

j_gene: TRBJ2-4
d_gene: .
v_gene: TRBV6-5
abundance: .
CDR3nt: TGTGCCAGCAGTTACTCGTTAGGGTATTCGGGACTCCAAAACATTCAGTACTTC
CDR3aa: CASSYSLGYSGLQNIQYF

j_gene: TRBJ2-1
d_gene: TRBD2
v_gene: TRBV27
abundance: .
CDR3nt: TGTGCCAGCAGTTTTCTAGCGGGAGGATCGCCAATGGGTGAGCAGTTCTTC
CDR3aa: CASSFLAGGSPMGEQFF

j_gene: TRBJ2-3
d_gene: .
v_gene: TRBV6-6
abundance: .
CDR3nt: TGTGCCAGCAAGGGGGGCGATACGCAGTATTTT
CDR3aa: CASKGGDTQYF

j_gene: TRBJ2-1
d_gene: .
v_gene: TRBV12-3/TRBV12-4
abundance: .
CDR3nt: TGTGCCAGCAGCCCGCAGGGACCTCGTTCGGGCAATGAGCAGTTCTTC
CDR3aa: CASSPQGPRSGNEQFF

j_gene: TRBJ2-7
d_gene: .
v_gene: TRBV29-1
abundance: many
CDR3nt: TGCAGCGTTGAGCGCCGGTTAGAGGGTCTCTCCTACGAGCAGTACTTC
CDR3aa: CSVERRLEGLSYEQYF

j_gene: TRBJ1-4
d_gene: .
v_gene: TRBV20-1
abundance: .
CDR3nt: TGCAGTGCTAGAGTTGAGGGACTAAACACGAAGGCTAATGAAAAACTGTTTTTT
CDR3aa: CSARVEGLNTKANEKLFF

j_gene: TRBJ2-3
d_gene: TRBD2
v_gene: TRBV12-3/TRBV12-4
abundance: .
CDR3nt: TGTGCCAGCAGTCACAGCGGGAGTGGAGATACGCAGTATTTT
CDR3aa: CASSHSGSGDTQYF

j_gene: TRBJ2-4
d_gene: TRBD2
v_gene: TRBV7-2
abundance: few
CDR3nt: TGTGCCAGCAGCCGGGGCGGGAGTAGTAACATTCAGTACTTC
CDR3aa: CASSRGGSSNIQYF

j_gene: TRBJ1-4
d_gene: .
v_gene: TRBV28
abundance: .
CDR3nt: TGTGCCAGCAGTTATCCCCTCCGGGACGGACTCTTCGCTAATGAAAAACTGTTTTTT
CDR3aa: CASSYPLRDGLFANEKLFF

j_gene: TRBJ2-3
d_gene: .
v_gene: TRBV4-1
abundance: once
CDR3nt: TGCGCCAGCAGCCCCGGACTGATTCGCACAGATACGCAGTATTTT
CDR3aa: CASSPGLIRTDTQYF

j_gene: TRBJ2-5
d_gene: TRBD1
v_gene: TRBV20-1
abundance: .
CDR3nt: TGCAGTGCCGCCCCCGCCGGGACAGGGGGTGGTCAACGAGAGACCCAGTACTTC
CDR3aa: CSAAPAGTGGGQRETQYF

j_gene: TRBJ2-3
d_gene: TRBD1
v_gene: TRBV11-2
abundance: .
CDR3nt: TGTGCCAGCAGCCGGGACAGAACGAACACAGATACGCAGTATTTT
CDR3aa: CASSRDRTNTDTQYF

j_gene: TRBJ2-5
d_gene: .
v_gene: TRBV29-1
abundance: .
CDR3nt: TGCAGCGTTGTGCAGGTTCCGGGAACAGGGACCCAGTACTTC
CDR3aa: CSVVQVPGTGTQYF

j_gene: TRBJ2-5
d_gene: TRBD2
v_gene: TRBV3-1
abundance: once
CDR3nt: TGTGCCAGCAGCCAAGTAAGTCCCAGCGGGATGGGGCAAGAGACCCAGTACTTC
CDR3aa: CASSQVSPSGMGQETQYF

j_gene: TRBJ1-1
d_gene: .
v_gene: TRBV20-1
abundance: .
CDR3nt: TGCAGTGCAACGAAAAGGGGAGGGGTGAACACTGAAGCTTTCTTT
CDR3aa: CSATKRGGVNTEAFF

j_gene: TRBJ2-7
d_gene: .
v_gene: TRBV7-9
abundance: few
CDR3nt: TGTGCCAACGACCTGGGGAAGGGGGCCTACGAGCAGTACTTC
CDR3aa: CANDLGKGAYEQYF

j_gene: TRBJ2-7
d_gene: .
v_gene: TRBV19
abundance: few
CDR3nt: TGTGCCAGTAGTATTGAAGACGGCTACGAGCAGTACTTC
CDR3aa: CASSIEDGYEQYF

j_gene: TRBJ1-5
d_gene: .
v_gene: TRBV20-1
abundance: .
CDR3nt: TGCAGTGCTAGAGATAGCCGAGGTTGGGGAAGCAATCAGCCCCAGCATTTT
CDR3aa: CSARDSRGWGSNQPQHF

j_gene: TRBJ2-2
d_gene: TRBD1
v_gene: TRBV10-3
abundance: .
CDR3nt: TGTGCCATCATGGGAGCGACAGGGGGCGTTAAAACCGGGGAGCTGTTTTTT
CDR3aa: CAIMGATGGVKTGELFF

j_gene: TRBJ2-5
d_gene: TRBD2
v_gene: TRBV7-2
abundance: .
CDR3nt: TGTGCCAGCAGCTTAAGACTAGCGGGATTGGGGGAGCAGTACTTC
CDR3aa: CASSLRLAGLGEQYF

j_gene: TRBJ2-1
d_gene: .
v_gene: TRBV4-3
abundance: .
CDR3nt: TGCGCCAGCAGCCAAGATGGGACAGGGGCTCTAGCGGGGGCCAATGAGCAGTTCTTC
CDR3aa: CASSQDGTGALAGANEQFF

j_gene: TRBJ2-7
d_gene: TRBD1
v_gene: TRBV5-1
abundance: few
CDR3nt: TGCGCCAGCAGCCGGGGACAGCAATACGAGCAGTACTTC
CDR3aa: CASSRGQQYEQYF

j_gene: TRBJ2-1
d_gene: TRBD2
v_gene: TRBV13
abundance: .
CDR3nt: TGTGCCAGCAGCACCCGGGAGGGTGGCTACAATGAGCAGTTCTTC
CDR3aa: CASSTREGGYNEQFF

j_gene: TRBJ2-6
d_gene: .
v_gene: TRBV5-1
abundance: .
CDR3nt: TGCACCAGCAGCCGGGGGGCCAACGTCCTGACTTTC
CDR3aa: CTSSRGANVLTF

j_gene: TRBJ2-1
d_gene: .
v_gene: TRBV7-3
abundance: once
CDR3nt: TGTGCCAGCAGAAACGCAGTGGACAATGAGCAGTTCTTC
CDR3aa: CASRNAVDNEQFF

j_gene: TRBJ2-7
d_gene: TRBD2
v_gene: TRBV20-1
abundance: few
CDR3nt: TGCAGTGCTGGCCGACCTAGCGGCGCCTCCTACGAGCAGTACTTC
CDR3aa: CSAGRPSGASYEQYF

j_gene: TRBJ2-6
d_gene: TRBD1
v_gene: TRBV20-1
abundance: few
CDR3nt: TGCAGTGCTAGACCTGAAGGGACAGGGGGCTCTGGGGCCAACGTCCTGACTTTC
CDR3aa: CSARPEGTGGSGANVLTF

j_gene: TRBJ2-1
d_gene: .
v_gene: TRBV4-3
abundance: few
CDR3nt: TGCGCCAGCAGCCAAGGGGCTAGCTCCAATGAGCAGTTCTTC
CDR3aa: CASSQGASSNEQFF